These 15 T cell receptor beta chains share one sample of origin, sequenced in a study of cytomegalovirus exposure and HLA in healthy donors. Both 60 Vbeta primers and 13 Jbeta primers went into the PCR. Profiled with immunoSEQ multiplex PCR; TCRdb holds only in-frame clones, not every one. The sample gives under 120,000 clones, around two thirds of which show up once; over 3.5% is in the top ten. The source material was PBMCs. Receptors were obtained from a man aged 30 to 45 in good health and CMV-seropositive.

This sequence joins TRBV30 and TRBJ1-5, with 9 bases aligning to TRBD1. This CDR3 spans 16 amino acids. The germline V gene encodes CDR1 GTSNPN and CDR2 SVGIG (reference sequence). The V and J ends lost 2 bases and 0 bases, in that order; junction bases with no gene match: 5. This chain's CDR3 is CAWSMTGGYSNQPQHF. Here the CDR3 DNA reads TGTGCCTGGAGTATGACAGGGGGATATAGCAATCAGCCCCAGCATTTT.

CDR3 nucleotides: TGTGCCATCAGTAGCCTGGGGGGGTTCACAGATACGCAGTATTTT. It specifies CAISSLGGFTDTQYF. The chain combines TRBV10-3 with TRBJ2-3; TRBD2 aligns across 7 bases. Germline assignment: CDR1 ENHRY and CDR2 SYGVKD. V shed 5 bases and J 2 bases; nucleotides not matched to a gene: 7. This CDR3 region has 15 residues.

The CDR3 loop reads CASTYGGAYEQYF. The CDR3 coding sequence is TGTGCCAGCACCTACGGGGGGGCCTACGAGCAGTACTTC. The genes are TRBV6-6 and TRBJ2-7, with TRBD2 matching 8 bases. The CDR3 consists of 13 residues. V was pared by 7 bases and J by 2 bases, with 4 bases of the junction left unmatched. Germline V lookup: CDR1 MNHNY, CDR2 SVGAGI (reference sequence).

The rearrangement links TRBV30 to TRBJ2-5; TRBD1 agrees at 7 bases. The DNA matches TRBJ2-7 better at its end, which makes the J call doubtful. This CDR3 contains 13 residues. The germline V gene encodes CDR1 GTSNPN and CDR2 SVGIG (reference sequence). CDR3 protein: CAGSQGKAYEQYF. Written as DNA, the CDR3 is TGTGCCGGATCACAGGGGAAGGCCTACGAGCAGTACTTC.

As DNA, the CDR3 is TGTGCCAGTAGTATAGATGCAGGGGGCTCCTACAATGAGCAGTTCTTC. This gives the protein CASSIDAGGSYNEQFF. J is TRBJ2-1 and V is TRBV19; 7 positions match TRBD1. The V and J ends lost 0 bases and 0 bases, in that order; junction bases with no gene match: 2. The CDR3 extends over 16 amino acids. Per the germline V gene, CDR1 is LNHDA and CDR2 is SQIVND (reference sequence).

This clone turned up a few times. The CDR3 reads CASSLVGMEGEKLFF. DNA of the CDR3: TGCGCCAGCAGCTTGGTAGGCATGGAGGGCGAAAAACTGTTTTTT. J is TRBJ1-4 and V is TRBV5-1, with D unresolved. The CDR3 runs to 15 residues. V shed 0 bases and J shed 8 bases, with 14 bases lying between them. Germline CDR1 and CDR2: SGHRS and YFSETQ. The full variable domain, its missing parts supplied by reference TRBV5-1 and TRBJ1-4, is KAGVTQTPRYLIKTRGQQVTLSCSPISGHRSVSWYQQTPGQGLQFLFEYFSETQRNKGNFPGRFSGRQFSNSRSEMNVSTLELGDSALYLCASSLVGMEGEKLFFGSGTQLSVL.

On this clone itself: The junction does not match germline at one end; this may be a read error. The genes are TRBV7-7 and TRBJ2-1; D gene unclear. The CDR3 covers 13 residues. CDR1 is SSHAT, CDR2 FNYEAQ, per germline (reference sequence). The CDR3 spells CASSLTLDNEQFF. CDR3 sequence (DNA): TGTGCTAGCAGCTTAACTCTGGACAATGAGCAGTTCTTC.

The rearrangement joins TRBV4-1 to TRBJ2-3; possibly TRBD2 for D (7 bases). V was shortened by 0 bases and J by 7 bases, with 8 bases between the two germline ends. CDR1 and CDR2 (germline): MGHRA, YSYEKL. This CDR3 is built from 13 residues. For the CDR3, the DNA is TGCGCCAGCAGCCAAGACGGGGGGCATACGCAGTATTTT. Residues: CASSQDGGHTQYF.

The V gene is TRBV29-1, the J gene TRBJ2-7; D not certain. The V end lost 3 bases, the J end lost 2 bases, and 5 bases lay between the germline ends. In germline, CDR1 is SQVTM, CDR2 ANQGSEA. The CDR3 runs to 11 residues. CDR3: CSVDDTYEQYF. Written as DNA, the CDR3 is TGCAGCGTTGATGACACCTACGAGCAGTACTTC.

The CDR3 nucleotides read TGTGCCAGCAGCTTAGGACGGACTAGTTACAATGAGCAGTTCTTC. Translated, it gives CASSLGRTSYNEQFF. The rearrangement links TRBV13 to TRBJ2-1, with 7 positions matching TRBD2. Trimming took 0 bases from V and 4 from J; bases not matched to a gene: 3. The germline V gene has CDR1 PRHDT and CDR2 FYEKMQ (reference sequence). CDR3 length: 15 amino acids. The full variable domain, with the rest looked up from reference TRBV13 and TRBJ2-1, is AAGVIQSPRHLIKEKRETATLKCYPIPRHDTVYWYQQGPGQDPQFLISFYEKMQSDKGSIPDRFSAQQFSDYHSELNMSSLELGDSALYFCASSLGRTSYNEQFFGPGTRLTVL.

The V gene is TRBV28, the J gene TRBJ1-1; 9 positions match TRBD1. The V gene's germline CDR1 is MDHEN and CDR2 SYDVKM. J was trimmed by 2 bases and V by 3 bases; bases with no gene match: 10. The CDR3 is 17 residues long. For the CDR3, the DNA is TGTGCCAGCAGTTTTCTTACACAGGGGGCCCTTAACACTGAAGCTTTCTTT. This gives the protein CASSFLTQGALNTEAFF. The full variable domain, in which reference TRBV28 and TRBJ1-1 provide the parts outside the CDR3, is DVKVTQSSRYLVKRTGEKVFLECVQDMDHENMFWYRQDPGLGLRLIYFSYDVKMKEKGDIPEGYSVSREKKERFSLILESASTNQTSMYLCASSFLTQGALNTEAFFGQGTRLTVV.

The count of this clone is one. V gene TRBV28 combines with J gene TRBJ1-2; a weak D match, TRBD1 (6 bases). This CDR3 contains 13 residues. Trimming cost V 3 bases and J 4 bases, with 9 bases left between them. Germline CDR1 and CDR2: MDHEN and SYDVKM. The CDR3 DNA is TGTGCCAGCAGTTTTAGGGGGGGCTATGGCTACACCTTC. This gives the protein CASSFRGGYGYTF.

The CDR3, as DNA: TGTGCCAGCAGCGTAGACGGTAGTGCTACAGGGGAGCAGTACTTC. Its translation: CASSVDGSATGEQYF. This chain joins TRBV9 and TRBJ2-7; the D gene is possibly TRBD1 (6 bases). V was trimmed by 0 bases and J by 7 bases, leaving 17 bases between them. The CDR3 totals 15 residues. Germline CDR1 is SGDLS and CDR2 is YYNGEE. The entire variable domain, with the rest obtained from reference TRBV9 and TRBJ2-7, is as follows: DSGVTQTPKHLITATGQRVTLRCSPRSGDLSVYWYQQSLDQGLQFLIQYYNGEERAKGNILERFSAQQFPDLHSELNLSSLELGDSALYFCASSVDGSATGEQYFGPGTRLTVT.

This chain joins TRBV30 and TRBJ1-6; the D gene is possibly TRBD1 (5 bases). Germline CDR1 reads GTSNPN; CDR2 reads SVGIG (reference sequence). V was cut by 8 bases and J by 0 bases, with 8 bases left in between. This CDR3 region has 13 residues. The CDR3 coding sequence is TGTGCCGCGGACAACTCCTATAATTCACCCCTCCACTTT. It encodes CAADNSYNSPLHF.

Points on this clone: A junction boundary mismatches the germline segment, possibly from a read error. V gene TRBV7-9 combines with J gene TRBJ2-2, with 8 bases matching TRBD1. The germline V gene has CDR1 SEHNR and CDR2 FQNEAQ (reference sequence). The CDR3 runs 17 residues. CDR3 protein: CSSSPRQGKTNTGELFF. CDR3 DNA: TGTTCCAGCAGCCCCCGACAGGGGAAGACGAACACCGGGGAGCTGTTTTTT.